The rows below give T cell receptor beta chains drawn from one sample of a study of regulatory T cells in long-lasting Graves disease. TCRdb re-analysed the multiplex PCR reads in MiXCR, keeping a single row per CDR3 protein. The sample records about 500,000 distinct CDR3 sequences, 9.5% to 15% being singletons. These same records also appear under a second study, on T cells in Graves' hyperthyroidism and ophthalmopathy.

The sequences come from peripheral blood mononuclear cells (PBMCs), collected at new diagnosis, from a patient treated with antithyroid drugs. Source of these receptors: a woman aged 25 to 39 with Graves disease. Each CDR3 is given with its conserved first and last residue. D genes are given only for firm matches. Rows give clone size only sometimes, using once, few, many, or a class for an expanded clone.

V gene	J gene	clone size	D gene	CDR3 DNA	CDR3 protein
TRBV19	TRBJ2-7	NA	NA	TGTGCCAGTAGTATTTCACCTAGGAACCACGAGCAGTACTTC	CASSISPRNHEQYF
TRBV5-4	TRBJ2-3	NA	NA	TGTGCCAGCAGCAACTACGGGAGCGCCAAAGATACGCAGTATTTT	CASSNYGSAKDTQYF
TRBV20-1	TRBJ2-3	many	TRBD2	TGCAGTGCCGGGAGGGACAGCACAGATACGCAGTATTTT	CSAGRDSTDTQYF
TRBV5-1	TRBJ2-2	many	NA	TGCGCCAGCAGCTTTACCGTTGGCACCGGGGAGCTGTTTTTT	CASSFTVGTGELFF
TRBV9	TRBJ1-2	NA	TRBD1	TGTGCCAGCAGCGGACAGGGTCCCGGCTACACCTTC	CASSGQGPGYTF
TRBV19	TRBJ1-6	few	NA	TGTGCCAGTAGTAGCCGGGACACCTATAATTCACCCCTCCACTTT	CASSSRDTYNSPLHF
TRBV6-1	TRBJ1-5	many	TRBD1	TGTGCCAGCAGCCTGGGACAGGGGATGGGCAATCAGCCCCAGCATTTT	CASSLGQGMGNQPQHF
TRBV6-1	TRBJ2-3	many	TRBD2	TGTGCCAGCAGTCAGCGGACTAGCGCGCCCACAGATACGCAGTATTTT	CASSQRTSAPTDTQYF
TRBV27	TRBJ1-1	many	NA	TGTGCCAGCAGTTCTCAGGGGTTCACTGAAGCTTTCTTT	CASSSQGFTEAFF
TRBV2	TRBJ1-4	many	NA	TGTGCCAGCAGTCCTGACAGGCTGGACGAAAAACTGTTTTTT	CASSPDRLDEKLFF
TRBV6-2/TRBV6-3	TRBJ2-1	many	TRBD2	TGTGCCAGCAGTTACCAACTAGCGGGAGTTAACAATGAGCAGTTCTTC	CASSYQLAGVNNEQFF
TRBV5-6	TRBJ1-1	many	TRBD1	TGTGCCAGCAGTCTGATCTCCGGGACAGGAGGCACTGAAGCTTTCTTT	CASSLISGTGGTEAFF
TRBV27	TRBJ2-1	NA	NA	TGTGCCAGCCAGGGGCTGGACGGCCACTCCTACAATGAGCAATTCTTC	CASQGLDGHSYNEQFF
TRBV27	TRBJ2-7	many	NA	TGTGCCAGCAGTCAGGGGAGTTGGCCCTACGAGCAGTACTTC	CASSQGSWPYEQYF
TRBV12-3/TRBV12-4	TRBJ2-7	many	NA	TGTGCCAGCAGTTTGGGGGTAGCGAGAATATCCGAGCAGTACTTC	CASSLGVARISEQYF
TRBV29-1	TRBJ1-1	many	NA	TGCAGCTCCTATCGACAGGACATGAACACTGAAGCTTTCTTT	CSSYRQDMNTEAFF
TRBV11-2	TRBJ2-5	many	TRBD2	TGTGCCAGCAGCGCTCGACTAGCGGAAGAGACCCAGTACTTC	CASSARLAEETQYF
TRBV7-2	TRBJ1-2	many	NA	TGTGCCAGCAGCCCCTACGGAAACACCGGACTACGGGGCTACACCTTC	CASSPYGNTGLRGYTF
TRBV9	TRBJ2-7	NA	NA	TGTGCCAGCAGCGTTATGTCCTGGGCCAGCTTGTACGAGCAGTACTTC	CASSVMSWASLYEQYF
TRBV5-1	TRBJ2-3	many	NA	TGCGCCAGCAGCACTTCCAGGGACCGATCAAGAGATACGCAGTATTTT	CASSTSRDRSRDTQYF
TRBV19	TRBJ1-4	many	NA	TGTGCCAGTAGTAGCCACAGGGCGGAGGATGAAAAACTGTTTTTT	CASSSHRAEDEKLFF
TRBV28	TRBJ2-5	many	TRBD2	TGTGCCAGCACCTCTAGCGGGAGGGCCCAGACCCAGTACTTC	CASTSSGRAQTQYF
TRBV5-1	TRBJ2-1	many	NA	TGCGCCAGTTCTTCTTTCCCCGGGTCAGAGCAGTTCTTC	CASSSFPGSEQFF
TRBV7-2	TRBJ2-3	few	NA	TGTGCCAGCAGCTTAGGGGACACCACAGATACGCAGTATTTT	CASSLGDTTDTQYF
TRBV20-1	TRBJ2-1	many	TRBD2	TGCAGTGCTAGATCCTGGACTAGCGGGAGCCCCAATGAGCAGTTCTTC	CSARSWTSGSPNEQFF
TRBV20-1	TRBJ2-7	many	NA	TGCAGTGCTCCAAACGTAGCGGAACCCTCCTACGAGCAGTACTTC	CSAPNVAEPSYEQYF
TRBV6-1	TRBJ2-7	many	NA	TGTGCCAGCAGTGGATTTCACAGGTTCAGCTCCTACGAGCAGTACTTC	CASSGFHRFSSYEQYF
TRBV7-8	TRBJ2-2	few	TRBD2	TGTGCCAGCAGCTCGCCGGGGCAGCGAGCGGGGAGTTTTGAGGAGCTGTTTTTT	CASSSPGQRAGSFEELFF
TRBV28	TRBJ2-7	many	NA	TGTGCCAGCAGGTCTAACACCTACGAGCAGTACTTC	CASRSNTYEQYF
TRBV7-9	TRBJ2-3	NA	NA	TGTGCCAGCAGCATCTCTAGCGCCGTCACAGATACGCAGTATTTT	CASSISSAVTDTQYF
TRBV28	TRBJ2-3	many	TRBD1	TGTGCCAGCAGGACGTCGTCCAGGGGGCCGGCAAGACGGCAGTATTTT	CASRTSSRGPARRQYF
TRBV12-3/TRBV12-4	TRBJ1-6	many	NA	TGTGCCAGCAGTTTAGGGGGCAGGGAAACGCCACCCCTCCACTTT	CASSLGGRETPPLHF
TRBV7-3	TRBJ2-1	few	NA	TGTGCCAGCAGCTTAGGGAATGGGTTCGACGAGCAGTTCTTC	CASSLGNGFDEQFF
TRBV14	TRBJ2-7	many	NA	TGTGCCAGCAGCGTCATCGGGGGATCCTACGAGCAGTACTTC	CASSVIGGSYEQYF
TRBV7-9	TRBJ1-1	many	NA	TGTGCCAGCAGCCGGACTCCAGGGATTGAAGCTTTCTTT	CASSRTPGIEAFF
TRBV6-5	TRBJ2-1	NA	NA	TGTGCCAGCAGTTACATCATACTAGCCGCTGAGCAGTTCTTC	CASSYIILAAEQFF
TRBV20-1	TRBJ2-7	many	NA	TGCAGTGCTAGAGCGCTAGGGACCTACGAGCAGTACTTC	CSARALGTYEQYF
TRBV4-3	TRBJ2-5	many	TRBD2	TGCGCCAGCAGCCAAAGGGGTAGCGGGAGCAGCGGAGAGACCCAGTACTTC	CASSQRGSGSSGETQYF
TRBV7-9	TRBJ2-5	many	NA	TGTGCCAGCAGCCATGCTACGGGGAACCAAGAGACCCAGTACTTC	CASSHATGNQETQYF
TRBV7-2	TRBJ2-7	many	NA	TGTGCCAGCAGCTTATCGCCCGGGACGACCTTTCACGAGCAGTACTTC	CASSLSPGTTFHEQYF
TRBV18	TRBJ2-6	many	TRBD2	TGTGCCAGCTCACCTCCCGGACTAGCGGGAACTGGGGCCAACGTCCTGACTTTC	CASSPPGLAGTGANVLTF
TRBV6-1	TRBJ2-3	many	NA	TGTGCCAGCAGGACCTTGACTAGTGAGGCAGATACGCAGTATTTT	CASRTLTSEADTQYF
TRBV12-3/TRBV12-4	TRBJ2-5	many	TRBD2	TGTGCCAGCAGTTTATGGACTAGCGGGAGCGGGGAGACCCAGTACTTC	CASSLWTSGSGETQYF
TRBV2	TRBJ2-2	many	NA	TGTGCCAGCAGAGTCAGTCAAGCGGTCACCGGGGAGCTGTTTTTT	CASRVSQAVTGELFF
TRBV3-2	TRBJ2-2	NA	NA	TGTGCCAGCAGCCATTCCCTGACAGGGACTAGCGGGAGGTCGTTGGCCGGGGAGCTGTTTTTT	CASSHSLTGTSGRSLAGELFF
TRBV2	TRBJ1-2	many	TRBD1	TGTGCCAGCAGCCGCACAGGGGGCGGCTATGGCTACACCTTC	CASSRTGGGYGYTF
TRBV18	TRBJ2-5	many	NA	TGTGCCAGCTCAACATCGACAGGCCTAAAAGAGACCCAGTACTTC	CASSTSTGLKETQYF
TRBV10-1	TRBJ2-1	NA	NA	TGCGCCAGCAGTGCCGGGGGGCAATACAATGAGCAGTTCTTC	CASSAGGQYNEQFF